A single sample is the source of the 11 T cell receptor beta chains below, sequenced in a study of blood T cell dynamics during melanoma immunotherapy. Method: immunoSEQ multiplex PCR; TCRdb's copy keeps in-frame clones and lacks some. Of about 13,000 clones listed, just over 90% are singletons. Time point meaning: pre-treatment baseline. Here the sequenced sample was effector memory CD8+ T cells from blood, taken from a patient treated with checkpoint blockade. Every receptor here comes from a human donor with melanoma.

The chain joins TRBV5-8 to TRBJ1-4; 8 nucleotides agree with TRBD1. Trimming took 0 bases from V and 2 from J; bases not matched to a gene: 12. The CDR3 runs 19 residues. Germline loops: CDR1 SGHTS, CDR2 YDEGEE. The CDR3 DNA follows: TGTGCCAGCAGCTTGGGCGCAGGGGGCCTATTTCTCACTAATGAAAAACTGTTTTTT. Translating gives CASSLGAGGLFLTNEKLFF.

The chain recombines TRBV6-5 with TRBJ1-1, with 7 nucleotides matching TRBD1. The CDR3 extends over 16 amino acids. V trimming: 0 bases; J trimming: 2 bases; junction bases outside the gene matches: 6. Germline V lookup: CDR1 MNHEY, CDR2 SVGAGI. The chain's CDR3 is CASSYSLGQPNTEAFF. The CDR3 coding sequence is TGTGCCAGCAGTTACTCTCTGGGACAGCCTAACACTGAAGCTTTCTTT.

CDR3 bases: TGCAGCGTTGAGGGTTCCAGCTCTGGAAACACCATATATTTT. Translated: CSVEGSSSGNTIYF. J is TRBJ1-3 and V is TRBV29-1; D is undetermined. Germline V lookup: CDR1 SQVTM, CDR2 ANQGSEA. The CDR3 contains 14 residues. The V and J ends lost 3 bases and 0 bases respectively, with 9 bases between them.

This clone was recorded a few times. The chain carries TRBV5-5 and TRBJ1-5; the D gene is possibly TRBD1 (6 bases). Germline CDR1 SGHKS, CDR2 YYEKEE (reference sequence). The CDR3 extends over 14 amino acids. Between the trimmed V and J ends, which lost 0 bases and 9 bases, there was a span of 13 bases. CDR3 nucleotides: TGTGCCAGCAGCTTGGACAGGGCGGTCCCGCCCCAGCATTTT. Translated, it gives CASSLDRAVPPQHF.

The rearrangement uses TRBV28 and TRBJ1-1; D gene ambiguous. V was trimmed by 7 bases and J by 4 bases, leaving 16 bases between them. Germline CDR1 and CDR2: MDHEN and SYDVKM. The CDR3 loop spans 14 amino acids. The CDR3 region is CASTLLRFGTEAFF. The CDR3 nucleotides read TGTGCCAGCACCCTGCTCCGGTTCGGCACTGAAGCTTTCTTT.

This clone was counted once. The chain employs TRBV5-1 and TRBJ2-4; the D gene is possibly TRBD2 (7 bases). The CDR3 is 16 residues long. The V end lost 0 bases, the J end lost 2 bases, and 12 bases lay between the germline ends. Germline assignment: CDR1 SGHRS and CDR2 YFSETQ. The CDR3 here is CASSLAEGGTKNIQYF. In DNA form, the CDR3 reads TGCGCCAGCAGCTTGGCCGAGGGGGGGACCAAAAACATTCAGTACTTC.

J is TRBJ2-1 and V is TRBV25-1, with TRBD1 matching 7 bases. Germline lookup yields CDR1 MGHDK and CDR2 SYGVNS. J lost 3 bases, V lost 4 bases, and 3 bases had no gene match. The CDR3 runs to 14 residues. The CDR3 loop reads CASSGGGYYNEQFF. For the CDR3, the DNA is TGTGCCAGCAGTGGAGGGGGCTACTACAATGAGCAGTTCTTC.

The chain employs TRBV29-1 and TRBJ2-5; the match to TRBD2 covers 10 bases. V lost 7 bases, J lost 5 bases, and 16 bases stayed unmatched. This CDR3 spans 16 amino acids. CDR1 is SQVTM and CDR2 is ANQGSEA in the germline V gene. The CDR3 is CSAHPRASGRAETQYF. CDR3 nucleotide sequence: TGCAGCGCCCACCCCAGGGCTAGCGGGAGAGCTGAGACCCAGTACTTC. Full variable domain (rest looked up from reference TRBV29-1 and TRBJ2-5): SAVISQKPSRDICQRGTSLTIQCQVDSQVTMMFWYRQQPGQSLTLIATANQGSEATYESGFVIDKFPISRPNLTFSTLTVSNMSPEDSSIYLCSAHPRASGRAETQYFGPGTRLLVL.

The chain joins TRBV2 to TRBJ2-7; no clear D gene. The CDR3 length is 10 residues. Trimming left V 8 bases short and J 3 bases short, with 5 bases between. The germline V gene encodes CDR1 SNHLY and CDR2 FYNNEI. CDR3 nucleotides: TGTGCCAGCCGGAGCTACGAGCAGTACTTC. Translation gives CASRSYEQYF.

Details on this clone: Sequence at one end of the junction differs from germline and may be a read error. The chain employs TRBV7-8 and TRBJ2-5; the D is unclear. This CDR3 is built from 13 residues. Germline V gene data show CDR1 as SGHVS and CDR2 as FQNEAQ. The DNA of the CDR3 is TGTGCCAGCAGCGCCCCTCCCCAAAAGACCCAGTACTTC. Protein: CASSAPPQKTQYF.

The chain couples TRBV9 to TRBJ2-7; either TRBD1 or TRBD2 may fit D (5 bases each). Germline V gene data show CDR1 as SGDLS and CDR2 as YYNGEE. The V end lost 0 bases, the J end lost 2 bases, and 9 bases lay between the germline ends. The CDR3 consists of 14 residues. The CDR3 DNA is TGTGCCAGCAGCGTAGGGGGGAGAACCTACGAGCAGTACTTC. Amino acid sequence: CASSVGGRTYEQYF. The entire variable domain, with the rest obtained from reference TRBV9 and TRBJ2-7, is as follows: DSGVTQTPKHLITATGQRVTLRCSPRSGDLSVYWYQQSLDQGLQFLIQYYNGEERAKGNILERFSAQQFPDLHSELNLSSLELGDSALYFCASSVGGRTYEQYFGPGTRLTVT.